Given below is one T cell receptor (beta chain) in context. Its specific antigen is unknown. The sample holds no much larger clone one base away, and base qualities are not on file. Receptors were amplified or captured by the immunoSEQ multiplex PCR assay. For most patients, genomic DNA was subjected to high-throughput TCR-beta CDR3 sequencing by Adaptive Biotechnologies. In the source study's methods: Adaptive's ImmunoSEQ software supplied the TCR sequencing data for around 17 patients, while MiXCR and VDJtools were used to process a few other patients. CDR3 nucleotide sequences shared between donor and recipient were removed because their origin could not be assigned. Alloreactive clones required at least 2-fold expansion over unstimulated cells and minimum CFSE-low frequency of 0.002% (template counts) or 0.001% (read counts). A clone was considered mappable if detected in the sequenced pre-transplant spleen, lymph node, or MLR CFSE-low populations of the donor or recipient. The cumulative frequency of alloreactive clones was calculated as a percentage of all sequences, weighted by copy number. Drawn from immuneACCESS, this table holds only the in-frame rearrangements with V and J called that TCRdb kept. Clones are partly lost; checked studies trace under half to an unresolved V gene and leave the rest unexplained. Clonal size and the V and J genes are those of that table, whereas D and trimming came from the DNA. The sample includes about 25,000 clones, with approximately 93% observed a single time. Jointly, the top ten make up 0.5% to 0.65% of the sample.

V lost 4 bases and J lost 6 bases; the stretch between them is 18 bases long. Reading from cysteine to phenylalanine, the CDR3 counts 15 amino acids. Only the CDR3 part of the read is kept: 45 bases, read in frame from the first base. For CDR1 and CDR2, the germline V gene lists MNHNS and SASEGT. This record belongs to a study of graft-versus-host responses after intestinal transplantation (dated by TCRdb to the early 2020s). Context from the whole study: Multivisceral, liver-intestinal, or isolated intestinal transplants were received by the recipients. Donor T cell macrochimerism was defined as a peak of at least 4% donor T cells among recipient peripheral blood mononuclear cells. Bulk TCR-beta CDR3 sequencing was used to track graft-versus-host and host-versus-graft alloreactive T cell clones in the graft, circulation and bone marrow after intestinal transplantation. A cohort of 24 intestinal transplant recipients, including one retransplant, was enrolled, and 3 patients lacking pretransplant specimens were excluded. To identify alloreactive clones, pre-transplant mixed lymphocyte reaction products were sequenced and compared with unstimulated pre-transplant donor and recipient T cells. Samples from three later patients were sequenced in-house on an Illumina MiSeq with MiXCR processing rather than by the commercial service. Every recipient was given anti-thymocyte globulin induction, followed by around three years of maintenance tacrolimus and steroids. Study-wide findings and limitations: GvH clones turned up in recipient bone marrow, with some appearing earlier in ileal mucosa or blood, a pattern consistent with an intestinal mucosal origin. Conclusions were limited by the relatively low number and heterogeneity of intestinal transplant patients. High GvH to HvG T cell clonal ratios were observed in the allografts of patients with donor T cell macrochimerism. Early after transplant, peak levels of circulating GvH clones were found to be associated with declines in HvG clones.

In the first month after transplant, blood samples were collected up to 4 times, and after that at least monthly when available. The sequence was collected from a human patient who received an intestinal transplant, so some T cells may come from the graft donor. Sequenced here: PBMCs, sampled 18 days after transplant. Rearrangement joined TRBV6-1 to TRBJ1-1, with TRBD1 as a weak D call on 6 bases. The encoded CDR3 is CASSGIQGVGSEAFF. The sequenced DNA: TGTGCCAGCAGTGGTATACAGGGCGTCGGGTCTGAAGCTTTCTTT.